These 27 T cell receptor beta chains were all obtained from the same sample, sequenced in a study of post-analysis software for immune sequencing data. General study points: TRBV5-6, TRBV5-1 and TRBV20-1 were among a handful of TRBV segments more frequent in patients than controls.

For these TCRs, the target antigens are not known. Presence of unique molecular identifiers characterized the TCR beta cDNA libraries. TCRdb called the PCR reads again in MiXCR, with one record for every CDR3 protein. The sample yields 820,000 or so distinct CDR3 sequences, approximately 57% seen once. The sequenced sample was blood. The receptor source for this set is a girl aged 10-17 years with multiple sclerosis.

The chain joins TRBV7-2 to TRBJ2-5; D could derive from TRBD1 or TRBD2 (5 bases each). The J call is in doubt because the DNA end fits TRBJ2-7 better. This CDR3 contains 14 residues. Germline V gene data show CDR1 as SGHTA and CDR2 as FQGNSA. The CDR3 is CASSPWDGPYEQYF. CDR3 bases: TGTGCCAGCAGCCCATGGGACGGACCCTACGAGCAGTACTTC.

The chain links TRBV29-1 to TRBJ2-6, with TRBD1 identical over 9 bases. This CDR3 is 18 amino acids long. Losses at the gene ends were 4 bases for V and 0 bases for J; bases not matched to a gene: 10. CDR1 is SQVTM, CDR2 ANQGSEA, per germline. CDR3 DNA sequence: TGCAGCGTTGTAAGCGGGACAGGGTCAGGCTCTGGGGCCAACGTCCTGACTTTC. It encodes CSVVSGTGSGSGANVLTF.

V is TRBV2 and J is TRBJ2-5; D gene ambiguous. Near its end, the DNA agrees better with TRBJ2-7, so the J call may be wrong. This CDR3 contains 13 residues. In germline, CDR1 is SNHLY, CDR2 FYNNEI. CDR3 DNA: TGTGCCAGCAGTGAAGGGGCAGCTTACGAGCAGTACTTC. Its translation: CASSEGAAYEQYF.

This chain uses TRBV29-1 with TRBJ2-5, with 7 bases that match TRBD1. The DNA end favors TRBJ2-7, so the J call may be wrong. Per the germline V gene, CDR1 is SQVTM and CDR2 is ANQGSEA. CDR3 length equals 11 residues. CDR3 DNA sequence: TGCAGCGGAGTAACAGGGGACGAGCAGTACTTC. Protein product: CSGVTGDEQYF.

The gene calls are TRBV4-1 and TRBJ2-3; possible D gene TRBD2, 5 bases. Deletions cut 0 bases from V and 3 bases from J, with 7 bases between. The CDR3 consists of 14 residues. Germline V lookup: CDR1 MGHRA, CDR2 YSYEKL. Here the CDR3 DNA reads TGCGCCAGCAGCCAAGATGTAGCGACAGATACGCAGTATTTT. This gives the protein CASSQDVATDTQYF.

V and J are TRBV7-9 and TRBJ2-7, with 10 bases that match TRBD2. The V gene end was trimmed by 7 bases and the J gene end by 7 bases; junction bases not matched to a gene: 13. Germline CDR1 reads SEHNR; CDR2 reads FQNEAQ (reference sequence). This CDR3 contains 15 residues. The CDR3 DNA reads TGTGCCAGCACCCTACGGGCTAGCGGGAGCTATGAGCAGTACTTC. This encodes CASTLRASGSYEQYF.

A remark on this clonotype: One end of the junction does not line up with germline, which may come from a read error. The chain combines TRBV12-5 with TRBJ2-5; the match to TRBD1 covers 7 bases. This CDR3 comprises 15 residues. Germline lookup yields CDR1 LGHNT and CDR2 FRNRAP. CDR3 sequence reads: CASAIITGVQEAQYF. The DNA for the CDR3 is TGTGCTAGTGCCATCATCACAGGGGTCCAAGAGGCCCAGTACTTC. Looking up the rest from reference TRBV12-5 and TRBJ2-5 gives the full variable domain: DARVTQTPRHKVTEMGQEVTMRCQPILGHNTVFWYRQTMMQGLELLAYFRNRAPLDDSGMPKDRFSAEMPDATLATLKIQPSEPRDSAVYFCASAIITGVQEAQYFGPGTRLLVL.

The chain joins TRBV5-8 to TRBJ1-5, with 7 nucleotides matching TRBD1. The CDR3 has 15 amino acids. J was trimmed by 4 bases and V by 1 base; bases with no gene match: 5. The germline V gene has CDR1 SGHTS and CDR2 YDEGEE. The CDR3: CASSLYRGGNQPQHF. Written as DNA, the CDR3 is TGTGCCAGCAGCTTGTACAGGGGCGGAAATCAGCCCCAGCATTTT.

This chain links TRBV24-1 with TRBJ2-1; 15 bases are a match to TRBD2. The CDR3 length is 21 residues. With V trimmed by 6 bases and J by 0 bases, 14 bases remained unmatched. CDR1 and CDR2 (germline): KGHDR, SFDVKD. CDR3 nucleotide sequence: TGTGCCACCAGTCCAGCGCCGGGACTAGCGGGGGGCCCTAGCTCCTACAATGAGCAGTTCTTC. Its translation is CATSPAPGLAGGPSSYNEQFF.

This sequence joins TRBV6-6 and TRBJ2-7; TRBD1 aligns across 7 bases. The CDR3 consists of 11 residues. The V segment lost 6 bases and the J segment 4 bases; nucleotides outside the gene matches: 0. Germline assignment: CDR1 MNHNY and CDR2 SVGAGI (reference sequence). The CDR3 sequence: CASRGQYEQYF. CDR3 sequence (DNA): TGTGCCAGCAGGGGACAGTACGAGCAGTACTTC.

The chain combines TRBV29-1 with TRBJ1-2; 8 bases agree with TRBD1. This CDR3 spans 13 amino acids. V was pared by 4 bases and J by 2 bases, with 3 bases of the junction left unmatched. The germline V gene encodes CDR1 SQVTM and CDR2 ANQGSEA. DNA of the CDR3: TGCAGCGTTGGACGGACAGGGAACTATGGCTACACCTTC. Its translation: CSVGRTGNYGYTF.

This clonotype has only one observation. The V gene is TRBV12-3 or TRBV12-4, the J gene TRBJ1-2; D is unresolved. Trimming took off 3 bases at V and 4 bases at J, with 9 bases between the two ends. This CDR3 spans 13 amino acids. For the CDR3, the DNA is TGTGCCAGCAGTTTTTCCGTCAGCTATGGCTACACCTTC. It encodes CASSFSVSYGYTF.

This chain joins TRBV29-1 and TRBJ2-4, with D possibly matching TRBD2 (6 bases). Looked up from germline, CDR1 is SQVTM and CDR2 is ANQGSEA. V was shortened by 1 base and J by 7 bases, with 14 bases between the two germline ends. This CDR3 spans 14 amino acids. The CDR3 region is CSVEGRAGRNIQYF. DNA for the CDR3: TGCAGCGTTGAAGGACGGGCAGGGAGGAACATTCAGTACTTC.

This chain uses TRBV5-1 with TRBJ2-3; weak D call: TRBD2 (7 bases). V gave up 2 bases and J gave up 4 bases, with 26 bases separating them. Germline loops: CDR1 SGHRS, CDR2 YFSETQ. This CDR3 is 19 amino acids long. Here the CDR3 DNA reads TGCGCCAGCAGCTTCCGCATGACGGGGAGGGGGACCCTGGCAGATACGCAGTATTTT. It encodes CASSFRMTGRGTLADTQYF.

The rearrangement links TRBV10-3 to TRBJ2-3; D gene ambiguous. The CDR3 is 13 amino acids. Germline V gives CDR1 ENHRY, CDR2 SYGVKD. V dropped 0 bases and J dropped 4 bases, with 5 bases sitting between them. The CDR3 sequence: CAISESMPDTQYF. Written as DNA, the CDR3 is TGTGCCATCAGTGAGTCAATGCCAGATACGCAGTATTTT.

The rearrangement joins TRBV5-5 to TRBJ1-2; 10 bases fit TRBD1. CDR3 length: 19 amino acids. J lost 3 bases, V lost 3 bases, and 17 bases had no gene match. CDR1 is SGHKS and CDR2 is YYEKEE in the germline V gene (reference sequence). The CDR3 sequence: CASSSVESRDRGPDYGYTF. In DNA form, the CDR3 reads TGTGCCAGCAGCTCTGTCGAAAGTCGGGACAGGGGACCCGACTATGGCTACACCTTC.

V and J are TRBV6-5 and TRBJ2-1; 9 nucleotides align to TRBD1. Germline trimming cut 0 bases from V and 1 base from J; bases unmatched to any gene: 7. The CDR3 covers 18 residues. Germline V gives CDR1 MNHEY, CDR2 SVGAGI. CDR3 in amino acids: CASSYSTPDRGSYNEQFF. CDR3 sequence (DNA): TGTGCCAGCAGTTACTCAACCCCAGACAGGGGGTCCTACAATGAGCAGTTCTTC.

This clonotype was found once. V usage is TRBV5-1 and J usage is TRBJ1-1; D is unclear. The germline V and J ends were trimmed by 4 bases and 2 bases, with 12 bases remaining between them. Looked up from germline, CDR1 is SGHRS and CDR2 is YFSETQ. This CDR3 has 14 residues. CDR3 DNA: TGCGCCAGCAGCCCCCGACTGACCAACACTGAAGCTTTCTTT. It is translated as CASSPRLTNTEAFF.

V and J are TRBV5-1 and TRBJ1-6; tentative D call: TRBD1 (5 bases). The V gene lost 1 base and the J gene lost 8 bases, with 16 bases spanning the gap. The length of the CDR3 is 16 residues. Germline V gene sequence: CDR1 SGHRS, CDR2 YFSETQ. CDR3 loop: CASSLPLGGLDSPLHF. The CDR3 DNA follows: TGCGCCAGCAGCTTGCCCCTTGGGGGGTTGGATTCACCCCTCCACTTT. Combining the CDR3 with reference TRBV5-1 and TRBJ1-6 gives the whole variable domain KAGVTQTPRYLIKTRGQQVTLSCSPISGHRSVSWYQQTPGQGLQFLFEYFSETQRNKGNFPGRFSGRQFSNSRSEMNVSTLELGDSALYLCASSLPLGGLDSPLHFGNGTRLTVT.

This clonotype was counted once. The chain uses TRBV11-2 and TRBJ1-1, with D perhaps TRBD1 (5 bases). CDR3 length: 15 amino acids. V was trimmed by 0 bases and J by 0 bases, leaving 8 bases between them. Germline V gives CDR1 SGHAT, CDR2 FQNNGV. The CDR3 is CASSLDRQLNTEAFF. The CDR3 coding sequence is TGTGCCAGCAGCTTAGATCGACAGCTGAACACTGAAGCTTTCTTT.

Comment on this clonotype: Germline and junction disagree at one end, which may indicate a read error. The genes are TRBV12-3 or TRBV12-4 and TRBJ2-4, with D perhaps matching TRBD2 (7 bases). CDR3 length equals 14 residues. CDR3 in amino acids: CASRLGGERNIQYF. In nucleotides, the CDR3 is TGTGCCAGCAGGTTAGGGGGGGAGAGAAACATTCAGTACTTC.

The chain links TRBV14 to TRBJ2-7; D is possibly TRBD1 (6 bases). Germline V gene data show CDR1 as SGHDN and CDR2 as FVKESK. The CDR3 extends over 15 amino acids. V lost 1 base, J lost 3 bases, and 13 bases lay in between. The CDR3 nucleotides read TGTGCCAGCAGCCAAGTTAACAGGGCTCTCTACGAGCAGTACTTC. Translation: CASSQVNRALYEQYF.

The chain is built from TRBV6-5 and TRBJ2-4; a weak D match, TRBD1 (6 bases). The length of the CDR3 is 15 residues. In germline, CDR1 is MNHEY, CDR2 SVGAGI. Trimming removed 3 bases from V and 8 bases from J, with 17 bases in between. The CDR3 coding sequence is TGTGCCAGCAGTTATGCTGGGGGCGTTGGACACATTCAGTACTTC. It is translated as CASSYAGGVGHIQYF.

This clonotype came up a few times. This chain uses TRBV29-1 with TRBJ2-1, with D uncertain. CDR1 is SQVTM and CDR2 is ANQGSEA in the germline V gene. The CDR3 contains 11 residues. With 7 bases removed from V and 7 bases from J, the gap between germline ends came to 11 bases. In DNA, the CDR3 is TGCAGCGGATCAGCAGTGAATGAGCAGTTCTTC. Its protein product is CSGSAVNEQFF.

This clonotype was found once. This chain connects TRBV6-1 to TRBJ1-1, with no clear D. This CDR3 is 15 amino acids long. The germline V gene encodes CDR1 MNHNS and CDR2 SASEGT. V was shortened by 6 bases and J by 11 bases, with 25 bases between the two germline ends. The CDR3 protein is CASSPRRVAGVEAFF. The DNA for the CDR3 is TGTGCCAGCAGCCCCAGGAGGGTAGCGGGTGTTGAGGCTTTCTTT.

The sample holds one count of this clonotype. The V call is TRBV6-2 or TRBV6-3, the J call TRBJ2-5; TRBD1 agrees at 8 bases. The assigned J gene may be wrong: the sequence end matches TRBJ2-7 better. The CDR3 contains 14 residues. The germline CDR1 and CDR2 sequences are MNHEY and SVGEGT. The CDR3 region is CASSARNRGNEQYF. The CDR3 coding sequence is TGTGCCAGCAGTGCCAGGAACAGGGGGAACGAGCAGTACTTC.

This chain connects TRBV6-5 to TRBJ2-3; D remains ambiguous. The CDR3 runs to 14 residues. V was cut by 6 bases and J by 3 bases, with 13 bases left in between. Germline V gives CDR1 MNHEY, CDR2 SVGAGI. The CDR3 DNA reads TGTGCCAGCAGGCTCAGACCTTGGACAGATACGCAGTATTTT. Its protein is CASRLRPWTDTQYF.